A selection of T cell receptor beta chains follows, all from one sample in a study of neurological immune-mediated disorders. MiXCR, run by TCRdb on the 5' RACE reads, gives a single entry per CDR3 protein. The data show about 59,000 distinct CDR3 sequences, roughly 13% seen once. Sequencing used PBMCs. These receptors were obtained from a woman in her sixties with HTLV-1-associated myelopathy (HAM/TSP). Both conserved end residues are trimmed from each CDR3. Each record gives: V gene, J gene, D gene, CDR3 protein. D genes are given only for firm matches.

>TRBV20-1|TRBJ1-3|.
SAWHTASGNTIY
>TRBV9|TRBJ2-7|.
ASSVGSLNYEQY
>TRBV20-1|TRBJ1-5|.
SAREAGQGRDQPQH
>TRBV3-1|TRBJ1-3|.
ASSFGWSSGNTIY
>TRBV20-1|TRBJ2-7|TRBD2
SARPDRAGEYEQY
>TRBV14|TRBJ2-1|TRBD1
ASSRLPGQGARGNEQF
>TRBV7-9|TRBJ2-5|.
ASSPQGLQETQY
>TRBV27|TRBJ1-5|.
ASRRSGGPDQPQH
>TRBV7-2|TRBJ2-1|TRBD2
ASSSSGRGDEQF
>TRBV5-1|TRBJ1-2|TRBD1
ASSLQTGNYGYT
>TRBV6-6|TRBJ2-2|TRBD1
ASSTPGQGVTGELF
>TRBV5-1|TRBJ1-1|TRBD1
ASSRPRGRSRNTEAF
>TRBV3-1|TRBJ1-1|.
ASSLTGVTEAF
>TRBV28|TRBJ1-2|.
ASSGTGKGNYGYT
>TRBV6-5|TRBJ2-1|TRBD2
ASSRGTSGNNEQF
>TRBV7-2|TRBJ2-7|.
ASSFAGRLGGENYEQY
>TRBV4-1|TRBJ2-7|TRBD2
ASSQEPELGGPAYEQY
>TRBV10-3|TRBJ2-5|TRBD1
AISGTGEETQY
>TRBV7-9|TRBJ2-3|.
ASSLAQPRADTQY
>TRBV5-1|TRBJ2-5|TRBD2
ASSGGTSGMKETQY
>TRBV25-1|TRBJ2-7|.
ASSRDGSYEQY
>TRBV7-3|TRBJ2-5|TRBD2
ASSPGAGETQY
>TRBV5-1|TRBJ2-7|.
ASSLQRTSYEQY
>TRBV28|TRBJ2-4|.
ASSLVGGFIQY
>TRBV5-1|TRBJ1-1|TRBD1
ASSFRTGETEAF
>TRBV7-6|TRBJ2-3|.
ASSLEDRPTDTQY
>TRBV7-9|TRBJ2-7|TRBD2
ASSLGLAGEY
>TRBV11-2|TRBJ1-3|.
ASSFRVGAGNTIY
>TRBV21-1|TRBJ2-7|.
ASSRTPEQY
>TRBV6-6|TRBJ2-7|.
ASSYGEYEQY
>TRBV6-1|TRBJ2-7|TRBD1
ASRTSGTGTYEQY
>TRBV10-3|TRBJ2-6|TRBD1
AIRPGTGSQHSGANVLT
>TRBV5-1|TRBJ2-3|.
ASSRTAGPDTQY
>TRBV5-1|TRBJ2-3|.
ASSAGTSVTDTQY